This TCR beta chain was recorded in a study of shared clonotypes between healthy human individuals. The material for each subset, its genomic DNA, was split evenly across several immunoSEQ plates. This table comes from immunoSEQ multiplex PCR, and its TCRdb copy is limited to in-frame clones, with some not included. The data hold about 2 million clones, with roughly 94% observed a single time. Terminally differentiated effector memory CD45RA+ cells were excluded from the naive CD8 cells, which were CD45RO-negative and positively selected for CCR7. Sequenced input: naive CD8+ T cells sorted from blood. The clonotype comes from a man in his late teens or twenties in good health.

The CDR3, as DNA: TGCAGCGTTGAGGGTTCATGGGAGGGAGGCCTTAGTGAGCAGTTCTTC. Residues: CSVEGSWEGGLSEQFF. The chain combines TRBV29-1 with TRBJ2-1, with TRBD2 matching over 7 bases. Trimming at V came to 3 bases and at J to 9 bases, leaving 17 bases not matched to a gene. The CDR3 has 16 amino acids. CDR1 and CDR2 (germline): SQVTM, ANQGSEA.